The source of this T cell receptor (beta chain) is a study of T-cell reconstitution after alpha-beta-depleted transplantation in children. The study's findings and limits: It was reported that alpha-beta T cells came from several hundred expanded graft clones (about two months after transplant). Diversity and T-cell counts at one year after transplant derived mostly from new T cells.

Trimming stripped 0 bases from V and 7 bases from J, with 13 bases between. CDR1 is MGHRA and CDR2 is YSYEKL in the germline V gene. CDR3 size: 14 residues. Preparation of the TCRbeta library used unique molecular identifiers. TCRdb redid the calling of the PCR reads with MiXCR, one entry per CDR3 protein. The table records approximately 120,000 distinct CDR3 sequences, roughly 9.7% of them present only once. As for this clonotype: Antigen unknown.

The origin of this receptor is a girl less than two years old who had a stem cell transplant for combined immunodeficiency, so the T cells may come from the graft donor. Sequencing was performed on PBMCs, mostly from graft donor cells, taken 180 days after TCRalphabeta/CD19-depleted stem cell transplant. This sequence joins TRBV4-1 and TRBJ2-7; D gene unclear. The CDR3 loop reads CASSQESSGREQYF. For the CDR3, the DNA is TGCGCCAGCAGCCAAGAAAGTAGTGGAAGGGAGCAGTACTTC.